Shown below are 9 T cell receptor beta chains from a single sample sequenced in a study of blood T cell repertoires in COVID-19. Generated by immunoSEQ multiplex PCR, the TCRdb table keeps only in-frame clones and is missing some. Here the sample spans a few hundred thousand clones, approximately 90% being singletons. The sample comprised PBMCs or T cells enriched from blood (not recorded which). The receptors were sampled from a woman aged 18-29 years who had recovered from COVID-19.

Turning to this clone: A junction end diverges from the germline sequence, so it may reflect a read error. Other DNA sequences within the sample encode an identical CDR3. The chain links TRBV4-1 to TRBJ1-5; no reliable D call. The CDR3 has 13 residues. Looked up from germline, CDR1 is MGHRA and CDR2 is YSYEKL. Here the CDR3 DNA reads TGCGCCAGCAGTCAAGACCTTAATCAGCCCCAGCATTTT. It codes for CASSQDLNQPQHF.

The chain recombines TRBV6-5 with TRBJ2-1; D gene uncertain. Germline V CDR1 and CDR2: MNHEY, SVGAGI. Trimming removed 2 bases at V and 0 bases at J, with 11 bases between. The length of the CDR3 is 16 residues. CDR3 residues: CASSYLISSSYNEQFF. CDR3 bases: TGTGCCAGCAGTTACCTAATTTCGAGCTCCTACAATGAGCAGTTCTTC.

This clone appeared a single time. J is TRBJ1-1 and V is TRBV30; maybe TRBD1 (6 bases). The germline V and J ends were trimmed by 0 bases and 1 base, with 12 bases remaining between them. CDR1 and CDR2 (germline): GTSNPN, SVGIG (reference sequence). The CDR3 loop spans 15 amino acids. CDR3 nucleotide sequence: TGTGCCTGGAGTGTACGGGGACACCAGAACACTGAAGCTTTCTTT. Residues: CAWSVRGHQNTEAFF.

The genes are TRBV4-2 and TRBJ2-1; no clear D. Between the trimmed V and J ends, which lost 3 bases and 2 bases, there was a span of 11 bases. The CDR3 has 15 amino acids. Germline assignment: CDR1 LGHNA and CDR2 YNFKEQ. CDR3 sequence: CASSHTSSPYNEQFF. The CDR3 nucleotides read TGTGCCAGCAGCCACACATCTAGTCCCTACAATGAGCAGTTCTTC.

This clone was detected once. The CDR3, as DNA: TGTGCCAGCAGCCAAGGATTGAGCCTGAATAATGAAAAACTGTTTTTT. This codes for CASSQGLSLNNEKLFF. The rearrangement links TRBV3-1 (or the pseudogene TRBV3-2) to TRBJ1-4, with D hard to call. The CDR3 is 16 amino acids. Between the trimmed V and J ends, which lost 1 base and 4 bases, there was a span of 13 bases. CDR1 is LGHDT, CDR2 YNNKEL, per germline (reference sequence).

The CDR3 nucleotides read TGCGCCAGCAGCCCATTTGCAGGGGGCGGGGAGACCCAGTACTTC. Translation gives CASSPFAGGGETQYF. The gene calls are TRBV5-1 and TRBJ2-5, with 8 bases lining up with TRBD1. J gave up 5 bases and V 4 bases, and 10 bases lay outside the gene matches. CDR3 length: 15 amino acids. CDR1 SGHRS and CDR2 YFSETQ come from the germline V gene.

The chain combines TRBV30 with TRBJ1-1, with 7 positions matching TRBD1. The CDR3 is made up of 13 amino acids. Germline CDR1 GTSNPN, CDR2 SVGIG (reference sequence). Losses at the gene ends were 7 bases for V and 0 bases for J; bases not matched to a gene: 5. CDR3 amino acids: CAFDRVMNTEAFF. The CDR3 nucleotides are TGTGCCTTTGACAGGGTCATGAACACTGAAGCTTTCTTT.

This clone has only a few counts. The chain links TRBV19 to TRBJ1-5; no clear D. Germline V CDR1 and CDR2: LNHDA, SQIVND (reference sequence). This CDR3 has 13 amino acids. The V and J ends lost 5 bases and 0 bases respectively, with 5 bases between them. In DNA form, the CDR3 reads TGTGCCAGTAGTGTCAATAGCAATCAGCCCCAGCATTTT. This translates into CASSVNSNQPQHF.

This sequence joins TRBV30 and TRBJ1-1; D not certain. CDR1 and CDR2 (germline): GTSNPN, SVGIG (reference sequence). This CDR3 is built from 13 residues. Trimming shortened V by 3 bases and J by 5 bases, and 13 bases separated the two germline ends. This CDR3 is CAWSVAWTTEAFF. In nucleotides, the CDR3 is TGTGCCTGGAGCGTCGCGTGGACTACTGAAGCTTTCTTT.